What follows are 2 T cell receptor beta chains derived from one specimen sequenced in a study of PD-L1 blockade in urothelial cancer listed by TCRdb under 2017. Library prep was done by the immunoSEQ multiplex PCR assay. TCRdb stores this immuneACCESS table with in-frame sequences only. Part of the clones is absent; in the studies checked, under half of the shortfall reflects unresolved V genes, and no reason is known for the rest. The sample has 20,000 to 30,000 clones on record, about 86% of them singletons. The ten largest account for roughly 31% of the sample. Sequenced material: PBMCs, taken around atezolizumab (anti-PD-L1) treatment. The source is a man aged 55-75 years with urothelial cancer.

CDR3 sequence: CASSPRSSLNTDTQYF. The CDR3 DNA reads as TGTGCCAGCAGCCCACGTAGCAGTCTTAATACAGATACGCAGTATTTT. V and J are TRBV5-4 and TRBJ2-3, with unresolved D. V lost 4 bases to trimming and J lost 3 bases, with 18 bases between them. The CDR3 sequence is 16 residues long. Germline CDR1 is SGHNT and CDR2 is YYREEE (reference sequence).

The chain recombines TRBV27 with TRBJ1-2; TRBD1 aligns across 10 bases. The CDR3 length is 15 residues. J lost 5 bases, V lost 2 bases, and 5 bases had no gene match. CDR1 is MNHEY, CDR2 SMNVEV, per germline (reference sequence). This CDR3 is CASSLELGQGYGYTF. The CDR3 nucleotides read TGTGCCAGCAGTTTAGAACTGGGACAGGGGTATGGCTACACCTTC.